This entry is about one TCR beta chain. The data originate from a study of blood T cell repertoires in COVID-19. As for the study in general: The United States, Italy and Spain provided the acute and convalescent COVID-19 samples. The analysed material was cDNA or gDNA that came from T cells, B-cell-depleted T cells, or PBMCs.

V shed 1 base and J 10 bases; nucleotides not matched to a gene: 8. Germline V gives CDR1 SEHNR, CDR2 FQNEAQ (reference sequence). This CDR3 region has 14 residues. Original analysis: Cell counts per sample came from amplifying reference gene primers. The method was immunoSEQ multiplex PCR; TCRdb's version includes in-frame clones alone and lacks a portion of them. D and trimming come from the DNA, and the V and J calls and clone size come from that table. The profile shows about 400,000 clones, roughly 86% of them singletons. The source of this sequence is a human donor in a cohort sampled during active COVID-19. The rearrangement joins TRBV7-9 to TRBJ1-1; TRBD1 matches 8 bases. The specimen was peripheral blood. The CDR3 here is CASSLGGRGPGAFF. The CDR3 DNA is TGTGCCAGCAGCTTAGGTGGCAGGGGGCCCGGAGCTTTCTTT.